This is a list of T cell receptor beta chains from one sample in a study of T cells after posttransplantation cyclophosphamide. Assay used: immunoSEQ multiplex PCR; TCRdb lists only in-frame clones, some missing. Listed for the sample are thousands of clones, none seen a single time. This material consisted of PBMCs, taken after allogeneic stem cell transplant with posttransplant cyclophosphamide. These receptors came from a female patient aged 45-60 years who received an allogeneic stem cell transplant from an unrelated donor, was CMV-positive, and had acute GVHD only. The graft donor may be the source of some T cells. CDR3s include the opening cysteine and the closing phenylalanine or tryptophan. The D gene is left open where the match is weak. The size of a clone is reported for some rows only, either as once, few or many, or as a class for expanded clones.

v_gene	j_gene	d_gene	abundance	CDR3aa	CDR3nt
TRBV6-5	TRBJ2-3	NA	many	CASSYSAIYTDTQYF	TGTGCCAGCAGTTACTCAGCGATATACACAGATACGCAGTATTTT
TRBV7-8	TRBJ2-5	TRBD1	many	CASSLVTGFGETQYF	TGTGCCAGCAGCTTAGTGACAGGGTTTGGGGAGACCCAGTACTTC
TRBV5-5	TRBJ2-3	NA	many	CASSSPTGGRGVDTQYF	TGTGCCAGCAGCTCCCCGACCGGAGGCAGGGGAGTAGATACGCAGTATTTT
TRBV7-2	TRBJ2-7	TRBD1	NA	CASSPRTGVVHEQYF	TGTGCCAGCAGCCCCCGGACAGGGGTGGTACACGAGCAGTACTTC
TRBV6-5	TRBJ2-3	TRBD2	many	CASSYPGGGTDTQYF	TGTGCCAGCAGTTACCCCGGCGGGGGGACAGATACGCAGTATTTT
TRBV6-5	TRBJ2-7	TRBD2	many	CASSLSSGMFYEQYF	TGTGCCAGCAGTCTATCTAGCGGGATGTTCTACGAGCAGTACTTC
TRBV9	TRBJ2-1	TRBD2	medium-sized	CASSSRTSATRNEQFF	TGTGCCAGCAGCTCACGGACTAGCGCGACTAGGAATGAGCAGTTCTTC
TRBV5-1	TRBJ2-7	TRBD2	few	CASSLGTGTITYEQYF	TGCGCCAGCAGCTTGGGGACCGGGACTATAACCTACGAGCAGTACTTC
TRBV7-9	TRBJ2-7	TRBD1	many	CASSSHLRGGQQYF	TGTGCCAGCAGCTCTCATTTGAGAGGGGGCCAGCAGTACTTC
TRBV7-2	TRBJ2-3	NA	many	CASTPLPPGLADTQYF	TGTGCCAGCACCCCCCTACCGCCCGGGTTGGCAGATACGCAGTATTTT
TRBV11-2	TRBJ2-2	TRBD1	many	CASSLDRESTGELFF	TGTGCCAGCAGCTTGGACAGGGAGAGCACCGGGGAGCTGTTTTTT
TRBV30	TRBJ1-2	NA	NA	CAWSDSGFWGYTF	TGTGCCTGGAGTGACTCAGGGTTCTGGGGCTACACCTTC
TRBV19	TRBJ2-1	NA	NA	CASSIDRSLAEKEQFF	TGTGCCAGTAGTATAGATCGGTCCTTAGCGGAAAAAGAGCAGTTCTTC
TRBV28	TRBJ2-7	NA	many	CASSLNLTIDQALSYEQYF	TGTGCCAGCAGTTTAAACCTAACCATTGATCAGGCGCTCTCCTACGAGCAGTACTTC
TRBV27	TRBJ1-1	TRBD1	many	CASSFRDSTEAFF	TGTGCCAGCAGTTTCCGGGACAGCACTGAAGCTTTCTTT
TRBV4-2	TRBJ2-7	TRBD2	many	CASSQAGGTSYEQYF	TGTGCCAGCAGCCAAGCGGGAGGGACCTCCTACGAGCAGTACTTC